This TCR beta chain was profiled in a study of T cells expressing NK-cell markers. At the level of the study: Eight donors were sequenced, of whom seven were HCMV-seropositive, while the remaining one was HCMV-seronegative. The study, taken as a whole, reports: These same clonotypes (in four donors) also led the CD3+CD56-NKG2C+ fraction. It is unclear if expanded NKG2C-expressing clones target HCMV antigens.

It was by 5'RACE template switching with UMIs that TCR beta cDNA was made. TCRdb re-called the 5' RACE reads, yielding one record per CDR3 amino acid sequence without DNA. The sample shows about 180,000 distinct CDR3 sequences, and about 18% sits with its ten largest clones. With regard to this clonotype: Antigen specificity is unknown.

The CDR3 contains 14 residues. The receptor was isolated from a woman aged 18 to 75 in good health. The sample taken for sequencing was blood T cells: a sorted CD56 or NKG2C T cell subset, CD4+ or CD8+ T cells, or bulk PBMC T cells (not recorded which). The V gene is TRBV12-3 or TRBV12-4, the J gene TRBJ2-1; TCRdb calls TRBD2, which cannot be checked without DNA. This chain's CDR3 is CASSTRAAYNEQFF.